The clone carrying this T cell receptor beta chain has more than one count but fewer than ten. Its specificity is not known. These data are taken from a study of T-cell memory formation after mild COVID-19. It was 5'RACE with constant-segment primers that produced the TCR alpha and TCR beta cDNA libraries, which carried sample barcodes and UMIs. TCRdb reanalysed the 5' RACE reads using MiXCR and keeps one entry per CDR3 protein. The sample yields around 120,000 distinct CDR3 sequences, roughly 15% seen once. Study-level points and caveats: Clones shrinking between day 15 and 85 showed a balanced CD4/CD8 split, and those that grew later tilted toward CD4+.

In germline, CDR1 is MNHNS, CDR2 SASEGT. This CDR3 has 16 amino acids. V lost 1 base and J lost 0, with 13 bases in between. This chain connects TRBV6-1 to TRBJ2-7, with D unclear. The sequence derives from an adult woman who had mild COVID-19 (a few samples of this study predate the infection). Cell type and time point are not known. Sequencing was performed on PBMCs or a T cell subset sorted from them (not recorded which). This CDR3 is CASSEGPAMLSYEQYF. CDR3 DNA: TGTGCCAGCAGTGAAGGGCCAGCCATGCTCTCCTACGAGCAGTACTTC.